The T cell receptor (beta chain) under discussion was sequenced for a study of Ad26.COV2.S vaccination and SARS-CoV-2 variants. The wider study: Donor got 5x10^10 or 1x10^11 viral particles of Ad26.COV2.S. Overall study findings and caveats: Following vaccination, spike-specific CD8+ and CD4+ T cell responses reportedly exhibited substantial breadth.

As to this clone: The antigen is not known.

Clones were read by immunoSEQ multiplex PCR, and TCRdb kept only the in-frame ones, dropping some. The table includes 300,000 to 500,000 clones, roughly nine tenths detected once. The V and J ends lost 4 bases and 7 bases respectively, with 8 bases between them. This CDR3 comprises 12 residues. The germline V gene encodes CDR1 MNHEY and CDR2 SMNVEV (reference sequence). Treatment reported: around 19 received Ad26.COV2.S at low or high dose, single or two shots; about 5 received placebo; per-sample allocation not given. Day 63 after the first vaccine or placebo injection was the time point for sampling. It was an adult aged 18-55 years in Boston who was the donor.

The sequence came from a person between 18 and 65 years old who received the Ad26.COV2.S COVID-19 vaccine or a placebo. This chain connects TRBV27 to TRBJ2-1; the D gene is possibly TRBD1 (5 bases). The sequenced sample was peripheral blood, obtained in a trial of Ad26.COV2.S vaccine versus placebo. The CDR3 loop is CASSSAGNEQFF. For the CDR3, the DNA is TGTGCCAGCAGTTCCGCAGGGAATGAGCAGTTCTTC.